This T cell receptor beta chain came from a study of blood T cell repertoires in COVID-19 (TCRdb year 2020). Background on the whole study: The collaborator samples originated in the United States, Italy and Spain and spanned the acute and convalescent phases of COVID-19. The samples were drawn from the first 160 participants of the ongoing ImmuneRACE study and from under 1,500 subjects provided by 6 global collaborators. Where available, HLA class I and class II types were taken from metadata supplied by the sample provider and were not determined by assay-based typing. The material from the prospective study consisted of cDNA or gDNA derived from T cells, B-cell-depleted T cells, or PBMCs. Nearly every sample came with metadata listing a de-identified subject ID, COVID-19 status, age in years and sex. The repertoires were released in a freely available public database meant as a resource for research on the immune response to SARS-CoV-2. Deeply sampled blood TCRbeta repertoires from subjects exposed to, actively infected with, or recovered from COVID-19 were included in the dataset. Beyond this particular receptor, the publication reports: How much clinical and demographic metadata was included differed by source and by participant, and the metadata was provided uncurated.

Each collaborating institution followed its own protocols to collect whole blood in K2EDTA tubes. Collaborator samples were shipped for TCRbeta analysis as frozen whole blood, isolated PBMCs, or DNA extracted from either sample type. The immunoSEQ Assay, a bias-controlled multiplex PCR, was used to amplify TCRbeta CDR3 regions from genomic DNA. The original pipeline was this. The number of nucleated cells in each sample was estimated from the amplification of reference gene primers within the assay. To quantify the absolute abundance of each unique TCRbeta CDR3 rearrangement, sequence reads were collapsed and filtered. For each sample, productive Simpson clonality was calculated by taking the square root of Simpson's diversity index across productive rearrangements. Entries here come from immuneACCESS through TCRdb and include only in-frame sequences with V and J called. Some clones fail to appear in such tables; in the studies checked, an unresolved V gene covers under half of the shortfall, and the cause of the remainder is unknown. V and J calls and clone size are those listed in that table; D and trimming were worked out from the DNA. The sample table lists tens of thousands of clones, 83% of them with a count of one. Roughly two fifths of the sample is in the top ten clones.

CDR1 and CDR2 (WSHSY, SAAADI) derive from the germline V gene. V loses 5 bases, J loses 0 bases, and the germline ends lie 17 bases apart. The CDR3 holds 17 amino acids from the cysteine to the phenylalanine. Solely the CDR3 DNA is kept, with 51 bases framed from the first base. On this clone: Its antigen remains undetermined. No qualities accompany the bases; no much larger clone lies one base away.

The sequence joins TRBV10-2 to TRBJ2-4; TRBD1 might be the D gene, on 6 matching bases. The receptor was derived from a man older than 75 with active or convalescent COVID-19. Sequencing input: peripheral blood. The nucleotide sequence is TGCGCCAGCAGTCCTCAGACAGGAGTCCAAGCCAAAAACATTCAGTACTTC. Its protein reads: CASSPQTGVQAKNIQYF.